This T cell receptor (beta chain) is drawn from a study of CD8 T cells in Susac syndrome. Random-hexamer reverse transcription was applied to roughly 0.45 to 1 ug RNA. Across 54 Vbeta and 13 Jbeta, TCR beta CDR3 was amplified with immunoSEQ multiplex PCR. TCRdb reanalysed the immunoSEQ multiplex PCR reads using MiXCR and keeps one entry per CDR3 protein. The sample lists about 300,000 distinct CDR3 sequences; around 91% were seen once. Sequencing of TCR beta was performed on blood CD8+ T cells and on blood CD4+ T cells. TEMRA cells were FACS-enriched, and CD8+ and CD4+ T cells were isolated negatively. Deletions cut 7 bases from V and 0 bases from J, with 13 bases between. Germline V lookup: CDR1 SGDLS, CDR2 YYNGEE. The CDR3 has 15 amino acids.

Sequencing was carried out using CD8+ T cells from PBMCs. The clonotype was recovered from a human donor with multiple sclerosis. V gene TRBV9 combines with J gene TRBJ2-2; TRBD1 might be the D (6 bases). The CDR3 DNA follows: TGTGCCAGCCAGGTCGGGACAACGAACACCGGGGAGCTGTTTTTT. This sequence encodes CASQVGTTNTGELFF.